A selection of T cell receptor beta chains follows, all from one sample in a study of T cell responses to AZD1222 COVID-19 vaccine. Assay: immunoSEQ multiplex PCR; the TCRdb copy retains only in-frame clones and omits some. Among 150,000 to 200,000 clones listed, around 88% were seen once. The sample here was peripheral blood, taken 28 days after the second AZD1222 dose. The receptors here all came from an adult who received the AZD1222 COVID-19 vaccine. CDR3s leave out the opening cysteine and the closing phenylalanine or tryptophan. Some rows mark clone size as missing; the rest say once, few, many or name a class of expanded clone.

V,J,size,CDR3
TRBV5-1,TRBJ2-3,.,ASSLAGGFADTQY
TRBV24-1,TRBJ2-7,.,ATSDLRVGSPYEQY
TRBV11-2,TRBJ1-4,.,ASGDSHGGKLF
TRBV18,TRBJ1-3,.,ASSRGDGNTIY
TRBV19,TRBJ1-1,.,ASRHDGRNTEAF
TRBV12-5,TRBJ1-1,.,ASAENTEAF
TRBV5-4,TRBJ2-7,.,ASSLGQGAQYEQY
TRBV5-5,TRBJ2-7,.,ASSESRSDRGPIYEQY
TRBV15,TRBJ2-7,.,ATSRDRAAYEQY
TRBV7-2,TRBJ1-2,few,ASSYDRGYGYT
TRBV10-1,TRBJ2-1,.,ASSERLAGGNEQF
TRBV6-5,TRBJ1-2,once,ASSNGGFYGYT
TRBV11-2,TRBJ2-1,.,ASSSDRDEQF
TRBV7-2,TRBJ2-3,.,ASSEGLAGGDTQY
TRBV7-8,TRBJ2-6,few,ASSRPGQLTT
TRBV6-5,TRBJ1-1,.,ASSYSSNTEAF
TRBV5-1,TRBJ1-1,.,ASSTAALNTEAF
TRBV7-8,TRBJ2-1,.,ASSVDRVKLNEQF
TRBV18,TRBJ1-4,.,ASSPDREAAGGKLF
TRBV9,TRBJ1-1,.,ASSVAVNTEAF
TRBV6-5,TRBJ1-2,.,ASSYEGPGGYT
TRBV7-2,TRBJ2-5,once,ASSSRQGQETQY
TRBV5-1,TRBJ2-2,.,ASSLDGANTGELF
TRBV4-1,TRBJ2-3,.,ASSQVETSGGSGTDTQY
TRBV6-5,TRBJ1-2,.,ASINGYGYT
TRBV2,TRBJ1-2,.,ASSAVAQGFYGYT
TRBV2,TRBJ1-5,.,ASSEARGQSNQPQH
TRBV2,TRBJ2-3,.,ASSGDRGMVTDTQY
TRBV19,TRBJ2-3,.,ASSIQRQGRGADTQY